The 23 T cell receptor beta chains listed next were all sequenced from one sample in a study of control samples from healthy donors and cancer patients. Repertoires were generated with immunoSEQ multiplex PCR, while TCRdb's copy carries only in-frame clones and drops some. This table has 95,000 to 130,000 clones, around 91% appearing once. Sequences were obtained from PBMCs. These receptors were taken from a woman between 50 and 59 years old with colorectal cancer.

This clone was seen just once. The chain is built from TRBV25-1 and TRBJ1-2; D is unclear. V lost 6 bases, J lost 7 bases, and 9 bases lay in between. Germline CDR1 MGHDK, CDR2 SYGVNS. The CDR3 loop spans 11 amino acids. The CDR3 loop is CASRGYGGYTF. Written as DNA, the CDR3 is TGTGCCAGCAGAGGGTATGGTGGCTACACCTTC.

The gene calls are TRBV5-6 and TRBJ1-1; D gene uncertain. Per the germline V gene, CDR1 is SGHDT and CDR2 is YYEEEE. CDR3 length: 13 amino acids. V dropped 0 bases and J dropped 8 bases, with 11 bases sitting between them. In DNA, the CDR3 is TGTGCCAGCAGCTTGGTTGAGGGATACGAAGCTTTCTTT. Amino acid sequence: CASSLVEGYEAFF.

This clone was counted once. This sequence joins TRBV5-1 and TRBJ2-4, with 11 bases aligning to TRBD1. V dropped 3 bases and J dropped 1; count of bases not matched to a gene: 12. There are 19 residues in the CDR3. Per germline, CDR1 SGHRS and CDR2 YFSETQ. CDR3 region: CASSSGQGAASLAKNIQYF. The CDR3 DNA is TGCGCCAGCAGCTCAGGACAGGGGGCAGCTAGTCTCGCCAAAAACATTCAGTACTTC.

The chain is built from TRBV19 and TRBJ2-1; D tentatively fits TRBD1 or TRBD2 (7 bases each). The CDR3 totals 14 residues. In germline, CDR1 is LNHDA, CDR2 SQIVND (reference sequence). V gave up 6 bases and J gave up 9 bases, with 18 bases separating them. The CDR3 region has the DNA TGTGCCAGTAGACTACAGGGGAGGGTGGCTGAGCAGTTCTTC. It specifies CASRLQGRVAEQFF. The whole variable domain, filled in from reference TRBV19 and TRBJ2-1, reads DGGITQSPKYLFRKEGQNVTLSCEQNLNHDAMYWYRQDPGQGLRLIYYSQIVNDFQKGDIAEGYSVSREKKESFPLTVTSAQKNPTAFYLCASRLQGRVAEQFFGPGTRLTVL.

Only a few counts were recorded for this clone. The V and J genes are TRBV2 and TRBJ2-5; 7 bases align to TRBD1. The CDR3 is 13 amino acids. Per the germline V gene, CDR1 is SNHLY and CDR2 is FYNNEI. Trimming took 6 bases from V and 4 from J; bases not matched to a gene: 5. CDR3 protein: CASRQGLIETQYF. The CDR3 nucleotides are TGTGCCAGCAGACAGGGGTTAATAGAGACCCAGTACTTC.

The chain uses TRBV19 and TRBJ1-2; no clear D. The CDR3 is 13 residues long. V gave up 4 bases and J gave up 2 bases, with 8 bases separating them. Germline V gene sequence: CDR1 LNHDA, CDR2 SQIVND (reference sequence). The CDR3 loop is CASSTDANYGYTF. CDR3 coding DNA: TGTGCCAGTAGTACGGACGCCAACTATGGCTACACCTTC.

V is TRBV5-6 and J is TRBJ2-1, with TRBD2 matching 9 bases. The CDR3 consists of 15 residues. Trimming removed 5 bases from V and 8 bases from J; junction bases left unmatched: 11. Germline values: CDR1 SGHDT, CDR2 YYEEEE. The CDR3 spells CASRMGLAGVDEQFF. CDR3 bases: TGTGCCAGCAGGATGGGACTAGCCGGGGTGGATGAGCAGTTCTTC.

The genes are TRBV28 and TRBJ2-2; D uncertain. Deletions cut 9 bases from V and 2 bases from J, with 10 bases between. The CDR3 length is 13 residues. Germline CDR1 and CDR2: MDHEN and SYDVKM. The chain's CDR3 is CASISINTGELFF. The DNA for the CDR3 is TGTGCCAGTATAAGTATTAACACCGGGGAGCTGTTTTTT.

V usage is TRBV7-2 and J usage is TRBJ1-2, with TRBD1 matching over 7 bases. Germline CDR1 and CDR2: SGHTA and FQGNSA. The trim removed 3 bases at V and 2 bases at J, leaving 6 bases unmatched. CDR3 length: 15 residues. CDR3 DNA sequence: TGTGCCAGCAGCTTTACTACAGGGGCGAACTATGGCTACACCTTC. Translation gives CASSFTTGANYGYTF.

This sequence joins TRBV19 and TRBJ1-3, with 7 bases fitting TRBD1. Germline CDR1 is LNHDA and CDR2 is SQIVND (reference sequence). The V segment lost 4 bases and the J segment 4 bases; nucleotides outside the gene matches: 4. The CDR3 contains 14 residues. Here the CDR3 reads CASSTRGFGNTIYF. The CDR3 coding sequence is TGTGCCAGTAGTACCAGGGGGTTCGGAAACACCATATATTTT.

V gene TRBV5-8 combines with J gene TRBJ1-5; maybe TRBD1 (6 bases). Germline CDR1 is SGHTS and CDR2 is YDEGEE. Trimming removed 1 base at V and 0 bases at J, with 14 bases between. The CDR3 length is 17 residues. CDR3 sequence (DNA): TGTGCCAGCAGCTTGACGTTTGGACAGACTAGCAATCAGCCCCAGCATTTT. Translation gives CASSLTFGQTSNQPQHF.

The chain links TRBV6-2 or TRBV6-3 to TRBJ2-1, with TRBD1 as a possible D gene (5 bases). The CDR3 runs to 12 residues. Deletions cut 2 bases from V and 7 bases from J, with 6 bases between. Per the germline V gene, CDR1 is MNHEY and CDR2 is SVGEGT. The CDR3 coding sequence is TGTGCCAGCAGTTACAGGGGAAATGAGCAGTTCTTC. Residues: CASSYRGNEQFF.

V is TRBV2 and J is TRBJ1-5; no clear D gene. This CDR3 has 14 amino acids. Germline V lookup: CDR1 SNHLY, CDR2 FYNNEI. Trimming removed 4 bases at V and 2 bases at J, with 9 bases between. CDR3 loop: CASSGPGGNQPQHF. The CDR3 DNA follows: TGTGCCAGCAGTGGACCCGGGGGCAATCAGCCCCAGCATTTT.

The chain links TRBV4-2 to TRBJ2-7; 12 nucleotides line up with TRBD2. Germline values: CDR1 LGHNA, CDR2 YNFKEQ. Unmatched junction bases numbered 0, after V lost 3 bases and J lost 3 bases. This CDR3 region has 14 residues. CDR3 residues: CASSQTSGSYEQYF. CDR3 DNA sequence: TGTGCCAGCAGCCAGACTAGCGGGAGCTACGAGCAGTACTTC.

This chain connects TRBV28 to TRBJ1-4; 12 bases align to TRBD1. The CDR3 is 18 amino acids. The V gene end was trimmed by 6 bases and the J gene end by 5 bases; junction bases not matched to a gene: 13. Germline V lookup: CDR1 MDHEN, CDR2 SYDVKM. The CDR3 sequence: CASSYNPGTGGGNEKLFF. CDR3 DNA sequence: TGTGCCAGCAGCTATAATCCCGGGACAGGGGGCGGGAATGAAAAACTGTTTTTT.

This rearrangement joins TRBV6-6 to TRBJ1-1; unclear D gene. This CDR3 spans 15 amino acids. Between the trimmed V and J ends, which lost 6 bases and 1 base, there was a span of 15 bases. CDR1 and CDR2 (germline): MNHNY, SVGAGI (reference sequence). The CDR3 DNA is TGTGCCAGCAGCCCCGGACGGAATACGAACACTGAAGCTTTCTTT. Translating it yields CASSPGRNTNTEAFF.

The rearrangement links TRBV5-1 to TRBJ2-7; D unresolved. This CDR3 contains 12 residues. V gave up 0 bases and J gave up 3 bases, with 4 bases separating them. CDR1 is SGHRS, CDR2 YFSETQ, per germline. The CDR3 protein is CASSLGNYEQYF. CDR3 coding DNA: TGCGCCAGCAGCTTGGGTAACTACGAGCAGTACTTC.

The chain combines TRBV7-9 with TRBJ2-7; 9 nucleotides line up with TRBD2. The CDR3 extends over 15 amino acids. With 1 base clipped from V and 5 bases from J, the junction kept 6 bases outside the gene matches. Germline CDR1 reads SEHNR; CDR2 reads FQNEAQ (reference sequence). The CDR3 sequence is CASSLEGLASNEQYF. For the CDR3, the DNA is TGTGCCAGCAGCTTAGAGGGACTAGCTTCCAACGAGCAGTACTTC.

The chain couples TRBV3-1 (or the pseudogene TRBV3-2) to TRBJ2-7; 7 bases are a match to TRBD2. This CDR3 comprises 13 residues. V lost 6 bases to trimming and J lost 4 bases; unmatched junction nucleotides: 6. Per the germline V gene, CDR1 is LGHDT and CDR2 is YNNKEL (reference sequence). The CDR3: CASRSGIGYEQYF. The CDR3 DNA sequence: TGTGCCAGCAGGAGCGGGATCGGATACGAGCAGTACTTC.

The gene calls are TRBV9 and TRBJ2-3, with D perhaps matching TRBD2 (6 bases). The CDR3 is made up of 15 amino acids. Trimming took off 0 bases at V and 2 bases at J, with 10 bases between the two ends. Germline CDR1 reads SGDLS; CDR2 reads YYNGEE. CDR3: CASSVAPSDTDTQYF. In nucleotides, the CDR3 is TGTGCCAGCAGCGTAGCTCCTAGCGACACAGATACGCAGTATTTT. Together with reference TRBV9 and TRBJ2-3, the CDR3 gives the full variable domain: DSGVTQTPKHLITATGQRVTLRCSPRSGDLSVYWYQQSLDQGLQFLIQYYNGEERAKGNILERFSAQQFPDLHSELNLSSLELGDSALYFCASSVAPSDTDTQYFGPGTRLTVL.

This clone was found once. The J gene is TRBJ1-6, the V gene TRBV5-6; D possibly corresponds to TRBD1 (6 bases). V was pared by 1 base and J by 10 bases, with 15 bases between. Germline V gene data show CDR1 as SGHDT and CDR2 as YYEEEE. The CDR3 has 15 residues. In DNA, the CDR3 is TGTGCCAGCAGCTTGTCGGGGGGGGCAAACTCACCCCTCCACTTT. It is translated as CASSLSGGANSPLHF.

This chain uses TRBV6-1 with TRBJ1-2; the D is unclear. Trimming removed 0 bases from V and 4 bases from J, with 18 bases in between. This CDR3 has 17 amino acids. The germline gives CDR1 MNHNS, CDR2 SASEGT. CDR3 DNA sequence: TGTGCCAGCAGTGAAGCGCTTCTAACTTCTCGGGGCTATGGCTACACCTTC. Protein: CASSEALLTSRGYGYTF.

V gene TRBV28 combines with J gene TRBJ2-2, with 9 bases fitting TRBD2. Germline V gene sequence: CDR1 MDHEN, CDR2 SYDVKM. After removal of 5 bases from V and 6 bases from J, the junction contained 10 bases not matched to a gene. This CDR3 has 16 residues. Here the CDR3 DNA reads TGTGCCAGCAGTACTCCAGGCGGGAGGGGGGCCGGGGAGCTGTTTTTT. It is translated as CASSTPGGRGAGELFF.